This TCR beta chain was found in a study of blood T cell repertoires in COVID-19. As for the study in general: COVID-19 samples collected from the United States, Italy and Spain covered acute and convalescent phases. In each case, the material was cDNA or gDNA derived from T cells, B-cell-depleted T cells, or PBMCs.

Produced via immunoSEQ multiplex PCR; TCRdb's table is partial and in-frame only. This table holds over 70,000 clones, 70% to 90% found once. Unmatched junction bases numbered 1, after V lost 1 base and J lost 3 bases. Germline V gives CDR1 LNHDA, CDR2 SQIVND (reference sequence). The CDR3 contains 14 residues. The sequenced sample was peripheral blood. V and J are TRBV19 and TRBJ2-7; 9 bases fit TRBD2. The clonotype comes from a human donor in a cohort sampled during active COVID-19. The CDR3 DNA reads TGTGCCAGTAGTATAGTTAGCGGGAGCTACGAGCAGTACTTC. The encoded protein is CASSIVSGSYEQYF.